This section outlines one TCR beta chain sequence together with its context. This sample was taken from a study of blood T cell repertoires in COVID-19. Study in general: There were acute and convalescent COVID-19 samples, and they came from the United States, Italy and Spain.

Under the authors' procedure: Reference gene primer amplification gave nucleated cell count estimates. Assay: immunoSEQ multiplex PCR; the TCRdb copy retains only in-frame clones and omits some. V and J calls plus clone size are reproduced from that table; the DNA served to infer D and trimming. The sample lists about 110,000 clones, 70% to 90% seen once, with 1.4% to 1.5% in the top ten. The sequence was collected from a man aged 40-50 years with acute or convalescent COVID-19. What was sequenced was peripheral blood.

The CDR3: CASRRTPSSNEQFF. In DNA, the CDR3 is TGTGCCAGCAGACGGACTCCTAGCTCCAATGAGCAGTTCTTC. This chain joins TRBV6-5 and TRBJ2-1, with a possible D match to TRBD2 (5 bases). The germline V gene has CDR1 MNHEY and CDR2 SVGAGI. The ends were cut back, 6 bases at V and 6 bases at J, with 15 bases in the middle. The CDR3 length is 14 residues.